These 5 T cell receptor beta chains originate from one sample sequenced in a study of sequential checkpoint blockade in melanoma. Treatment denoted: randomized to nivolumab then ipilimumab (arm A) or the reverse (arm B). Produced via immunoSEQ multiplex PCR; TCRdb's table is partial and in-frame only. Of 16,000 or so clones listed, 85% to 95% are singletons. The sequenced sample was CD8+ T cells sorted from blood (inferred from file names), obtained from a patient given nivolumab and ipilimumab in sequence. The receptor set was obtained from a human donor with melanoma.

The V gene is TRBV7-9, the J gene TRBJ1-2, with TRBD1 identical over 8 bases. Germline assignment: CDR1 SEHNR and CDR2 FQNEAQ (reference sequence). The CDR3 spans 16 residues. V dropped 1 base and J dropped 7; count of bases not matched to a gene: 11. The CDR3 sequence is CASSLVCGGGQGGYTF. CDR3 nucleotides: TGTGCCAGCAGCTTAGTATGTGGAGGTGGACAGGGTGGCTACACCTTC. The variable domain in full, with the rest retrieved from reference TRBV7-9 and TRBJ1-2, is DTGVSQNPRHKITKRGQNVTFRCDPISEHNRLYWYRQTLGQGPEFLTYFQNEAQLEKSRLLSDRFSAERPKGSFSTLEIQRTEQGDSAMYLCASSLVCGGGQGGYTFGSGTRLTVV.

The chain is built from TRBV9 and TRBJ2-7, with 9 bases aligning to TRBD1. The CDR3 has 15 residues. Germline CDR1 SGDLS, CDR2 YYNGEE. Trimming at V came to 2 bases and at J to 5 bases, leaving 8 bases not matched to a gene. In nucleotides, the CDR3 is TGTGCCAGCAGCGTGATCGGGACAGGGAAGGACGAGCAGTACTTC. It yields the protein CASSVIGTGKDEQYF.

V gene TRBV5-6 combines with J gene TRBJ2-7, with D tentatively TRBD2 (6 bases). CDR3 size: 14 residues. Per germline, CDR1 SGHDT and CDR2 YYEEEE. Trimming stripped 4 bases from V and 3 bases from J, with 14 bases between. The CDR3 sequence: CASSPPAGSYEQYF. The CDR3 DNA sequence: TGTGCCAGCAGCCCCCCGGCCGGGAGCTACGAGCAGTACTTC.

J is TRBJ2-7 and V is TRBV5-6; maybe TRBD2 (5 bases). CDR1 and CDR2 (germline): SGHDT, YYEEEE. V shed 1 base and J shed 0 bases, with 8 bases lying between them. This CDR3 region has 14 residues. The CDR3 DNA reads TGTGCCAGCAGCTTGATTACTAGCTCCTACGAGCAGTACTTC. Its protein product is CASSLITSSYEQYF.

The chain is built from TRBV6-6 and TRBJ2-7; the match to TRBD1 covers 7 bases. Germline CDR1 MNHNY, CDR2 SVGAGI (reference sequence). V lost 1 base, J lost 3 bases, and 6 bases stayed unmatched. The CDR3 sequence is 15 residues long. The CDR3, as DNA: TGTGCCAGCAGTTACTGGGGGACAGACCTCTACGAGCAGTACTTC. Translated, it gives CASSYWGTDLYEQYF.